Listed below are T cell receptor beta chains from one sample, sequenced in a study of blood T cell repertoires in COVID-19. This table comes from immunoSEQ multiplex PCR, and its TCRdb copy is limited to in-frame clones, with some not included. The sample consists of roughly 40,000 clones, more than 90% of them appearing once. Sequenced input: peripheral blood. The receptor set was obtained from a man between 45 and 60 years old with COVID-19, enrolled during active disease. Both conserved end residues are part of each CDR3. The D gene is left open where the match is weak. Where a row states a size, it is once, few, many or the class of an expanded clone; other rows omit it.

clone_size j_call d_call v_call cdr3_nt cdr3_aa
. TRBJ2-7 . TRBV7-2 TGTGCCAGCAGCTCCCGATCGGGGGATCGGAAGCAGTACTTC CASSSRSGDRKQYF
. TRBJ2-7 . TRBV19 TGTGCCAGTAGTATAATTGAGGGCTACGAGCAGTACTTC CASSIIEGYEQYF
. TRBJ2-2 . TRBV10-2 TGCGCCAGCAGGTCGACAGCAACGGGCACCGGGGAGCTGTTTTTT CASRSTATGTGELFF
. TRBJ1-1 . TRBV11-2 TGTGCCAGCAGCCGCTCGGACAGTAACACTGAAGCTTTCTTT CASSRSDSNTEAFF
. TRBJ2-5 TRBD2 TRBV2 TGTGCCAGCAGGGGACTAGCGGGAGTCAAGGAGACCCAGTACTTC CASRGLAGVKETQYF
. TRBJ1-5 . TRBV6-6 TGTGCCAGCAGTTACGAGGGAGGGGGACTAAATCAGCCCCAGCATTTT CASSYEGGGLNQPQHF
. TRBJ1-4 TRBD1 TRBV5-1 TGCGCCAGCAGCTCTCGACAGGGAGTGGGGGAAAAACTGTTTTTT CASSSRQGVGEKLFF
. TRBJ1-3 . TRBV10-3 TGTGCCATCAGTGATTCGTTCTCTGGAAACACCATATATTTT CAISDSFSGNTIYF
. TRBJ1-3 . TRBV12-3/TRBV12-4 TGTGCCAGCCGCCAGATATCAGGAAACACCATATATTTT CASRQISGNTIYF
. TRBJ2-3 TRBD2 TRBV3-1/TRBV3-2 TGTGCCAGCAGCCAAGAAGCGGGAGTCCCTTGGGAGCAGTATTTT CASSQEAGVPWEQYF
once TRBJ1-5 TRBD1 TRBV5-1 TGCGCCAGCAGCTTGGGGACAGGGTTTAGCAATCAGCCCCAGCATTTT CASSLGTGFSNQPQHF
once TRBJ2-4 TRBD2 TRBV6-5 TGTGCCAGCAGTCCTTTAGGACTAGAGGCGCACTTC CASSPLGLEAHF
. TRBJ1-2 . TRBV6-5 TGTGCCAGCAGTTACTCGGTCGGGATTAGCTACACCTTC CASSYSVGISYTF
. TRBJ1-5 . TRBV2 TGTGCCAGCAGTGATGCCTATAGCAATCAGCCCCAGCATTTT CASSDAYSNQPQHF
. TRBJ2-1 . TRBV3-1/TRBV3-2 TGTGCCAGCAGCGGAAGGGATCGGTTAGCGGCTCAGTTCTTC CASSGRDRLAAQFF
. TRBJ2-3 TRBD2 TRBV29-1 TGCAGCGTGCGCGGGAGAAGGGTTGGTACAGATACGCAGTATTTT CSVRGRRVGTDTQYF
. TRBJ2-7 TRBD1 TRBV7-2 TGTGCCAGCAGCTTCGAGACAGGGGCCTACGAGCAGTACTTC CASSFETGAYEQYF
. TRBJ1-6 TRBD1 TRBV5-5 TGTGCCAGCAGTCGAGGACAGGGAGATTCACCCCTCCACTTT CASSRGQGDSPLHF
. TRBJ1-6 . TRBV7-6 TGTGCCAGCAGCTTAGAGTCCCCCCTGAGCTCCTATAATTCACCCCTCCACTTT CASSLESPLSSYNSPLHF
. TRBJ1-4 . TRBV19 TGTGCCAGTAGTTTTAGCCCGGTCGCTAATGAAAAACTGTTTTTT CASSFSPVANEKLFF